This TCR beta chain was documented in a study of human T cells and chemical hapten exposure. Study information: Patch tests put 0.01% DPC on the upper back, and the results were checked at 6 days.

Time point reported: patch test 3, about 24 weeks after DPC sensitization. Described treatment: therapeutic diphenylcyclopropenone sensitization with weekly scalp DPC. J was trimmed by 2 bases and V by 6 bases; bases with no gene match: 7. Germline V lookup: CDR1 SQVTM, CDR2 ANQGSEA. The CDR3 contains 13 residues. This clonotype was counted a few times. In the original processing: Across samples, TCR counts had a median of roughly 98,000 and ranged from about 23,224 to 700,000. TCRdb independently ran MiXCR on the RACE reads; one entry per CDR3 protein. The V and J calls come from TCRdb's annotation, not from the publication. The sample lists about 160,000 distinct CDR3 sequences, 25% to 30% occurring once.

The TCR was taken from a woman between 18 and 30 years old with alopecia areata. Some clones in this sample may be carry-over from other donors' samples. Sequenced here: whole blood, sampled in connection with sensitization to the hapten diphenylcyclopropenone (DPC). The rearrangement joins TRBV29-1 to TRBJ2-7, with TRBD2 matching over 7 bases. The CDR3 DNA reads TGCAGCGTAAAAGGACTAGACACCTACGAGCAGTACTTC. As protein: CSVKGLDTYEQYF.